This T cell receptor (beta chain) originates from a study of beta chain features in type 1 diabetes (dated by TCRdb to 2016 to 2019). Looking at the study overall: No differences in mean age, gender distribution, total cell number or subset yield were found between patients and healthy donors. A total of 100 million to 140 million sorted cells were examined across all samples, and the number of cells per subset was strongly correlated with RNA yield. The study compared the TCRB repertoires of sorted circulating CD4+ T cell subsets in recently diagnosed type 1 diabetes patients with those in matched healthy donors. Whereas all 30 or so donors provided naive and central memory subsets, regulatory and stem cell-like memory subsets were isolated from just 8 patients and about eight healthy donors. The research as a whole found: Fewer insertions and more nucleotide deletions at VDJ recombination sites were observed in patients with type 1 diabetes, implying thymic rearrangement abnormalities. HLA sub-analyses involved small numbers of individuals, so any influence of HLA type on TCRB rearrangement remained unresolved. PCR might favor shorter templates, but patient and control samples were amplified and corrected together, so any skew would affect both groups equally. A moderate but significant shortening of TCRB CDR3 length was observed in type 1 diabetes patients in all four CD4+ subsets. Naive, central memory and regulatory TCRB repertoires appeared to be more similar among patients than among healthy donors. Because cDNA rather than genomic DNA was sequenced, highly expressing activated cells could have been over-represented, although no difference in activation and CD3 levels was found between groups.

V is cut back by 3 bases and J by 5 bases, with 8 bases in the junction unmatched. Reading from cysteine to phenylalanine, the CDR3 counts 16 amino acids. Left in the record is the CDR3 DNA by itself, 48 bases read in frame from the first base. Per the germline V gene, SGHTA is the CDR1 and FQGNSA is the CDR2. Each donor gave one peripheral blood draw, averaging approximately 0.12 L, which was collected into heparinised tubes. A BD FACSAria II was used to sort naive, central memory, regulatory and stem cell-like memory CD4+ T cells with a panel that included CD45RO, CCR7, CD25, CD127, CD95 and CD27. Purity was above 98% for every sorted population. PBMCs were isolated immediately by Lymphoprep density gradient centrifugation and stained directly without culture. So that batch effects would be minimized, each experiment stained and sorted samples in pairs, pairing one healthy donor with one patient.

For this clone: The target of this receptor is not known. Base qualities were left out, and no much larger clone turns up one base away.

The entire isolated RNA was reverse transcribed using the High Capacity cDNA Reverse Transcription Kit, and thus expressed TCRB transcripts were sequenced. Deep immunoSEQ sequencing was performed on naive, central memory and regulatory T cell samples, with an average of roughly 3.6 million total reads per sample. Sorted cells were lysed in RLT buffer, and RNA was extracted using DNase-treated RNeasy Micro or Mini kits according to cell number. Each cell subset was processed separately to prevent cross-contamination, with patient and healthy donor samples processed together. The immunoSEQ multiplex PCR was used to amplify TCRB sequences from cDNA, generating 87-bp fragments that spanned the CDR3 region. The amplicons were sequenced using the Illumina HiSeq platform. The study's processing was this. PCR bias was corrected computationally using synthetic template baselines, and reads within Hamming distance 2 were collapsed, with unmergeable singletons discarded. Reads were aligned to IMGT to assign V, D and J genes, CDR3 length, and insertions or deletions at six rearrangement sites. Within each subset, clonotype counts were normalized to sorted cell number, and only after that were true diversity and Gini coefficients computed with the tcR R package. The overlap coefficient, calculated on TCRB nucleotide sequences, was used to quantify repertoire sharing. As a proxy for the pre-selection repertoire, out-of-frame TCRB sequences from naive cells were analyzed. Sourced from immuneACCESS, this table was stored by TCRdb with only in-frame sequences that have V and J called. A share of the clones is absent; for the studies checked, an unresolved V gene accounts for under half, and the remainder has no known explanation. V and J calls and clone size are given by that table; D and trimming were obtained from the DNA. Counted in this sample were a few hundred thousand clones; about 30% of them appeared once. The ten largest clones represent about 0.065% of the sample.

Input material: naive CD4+ T cells from blood. Reading the label with the study, this specimen's cell subset or site is: true naive CD4+ T cells. The receptor's source is a man aged 18 to 30 in good health. The chain is assembled from TRBV7-2 and TRBJ2-3; 10 of the junction bases match TRBD2. The nucleotide sequence reads as follows: TGTGCCAGCAGCTTGGGACTAGCGACCTATGGAGATACGCAGTATTTT. This codes for CASSLGLATYGDTQYF.